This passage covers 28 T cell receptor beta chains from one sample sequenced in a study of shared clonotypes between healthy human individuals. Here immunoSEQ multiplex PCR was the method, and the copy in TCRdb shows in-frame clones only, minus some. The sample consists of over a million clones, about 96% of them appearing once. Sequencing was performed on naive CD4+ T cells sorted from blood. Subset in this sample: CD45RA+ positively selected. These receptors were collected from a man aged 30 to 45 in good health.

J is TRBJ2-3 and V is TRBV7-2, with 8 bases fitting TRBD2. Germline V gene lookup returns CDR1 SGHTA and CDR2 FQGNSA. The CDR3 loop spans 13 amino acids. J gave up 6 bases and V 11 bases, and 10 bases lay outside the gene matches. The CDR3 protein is CAGAGRAGDTQYF. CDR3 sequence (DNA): TGTGCCGGGGCCGGGAGGGCCGGGGATACGCAGTATTTT.

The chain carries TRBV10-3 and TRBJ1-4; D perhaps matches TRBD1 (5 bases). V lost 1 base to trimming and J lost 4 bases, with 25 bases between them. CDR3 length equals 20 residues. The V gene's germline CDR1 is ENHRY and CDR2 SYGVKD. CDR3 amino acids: CAISELAPLKSGRVNEKLFF. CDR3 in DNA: TGTGCCATCAGTGAGTTGGCCCCATTAAAAAGCGGCAGGGTTAATGAAAAACTGTTTTTT.

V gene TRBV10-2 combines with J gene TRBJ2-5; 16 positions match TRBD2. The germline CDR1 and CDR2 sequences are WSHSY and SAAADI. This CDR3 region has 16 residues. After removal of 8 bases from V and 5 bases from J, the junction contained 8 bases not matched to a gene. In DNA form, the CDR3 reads TGCGCCAGCCAGGGACTAGCGGGAGGGCGGGGGGAGACCCAGTACTTC. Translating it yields CASQGLAGGRGETQYF.

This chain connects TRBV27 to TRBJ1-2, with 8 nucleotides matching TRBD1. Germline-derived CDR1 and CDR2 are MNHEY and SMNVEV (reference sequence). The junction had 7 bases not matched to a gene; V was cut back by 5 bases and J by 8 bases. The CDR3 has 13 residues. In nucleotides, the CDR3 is TGTGCCAGCAGTACCCAGGGGGCCTACGGCTACACCTTC. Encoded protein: CASSTQGAYGYTF.

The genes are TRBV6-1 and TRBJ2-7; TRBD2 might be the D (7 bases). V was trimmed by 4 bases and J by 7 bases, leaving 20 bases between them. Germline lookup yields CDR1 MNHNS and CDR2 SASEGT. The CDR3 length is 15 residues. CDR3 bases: TGTGCCAGCAGTGCCACCTCCGGGGGGCCGGGGGAGCAGTACTTC. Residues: CASSATSGGPGEQYF.

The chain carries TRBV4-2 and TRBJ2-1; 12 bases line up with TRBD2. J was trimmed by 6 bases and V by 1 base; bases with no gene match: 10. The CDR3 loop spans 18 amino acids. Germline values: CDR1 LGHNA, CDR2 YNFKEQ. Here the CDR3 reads CASSQVSSGGVGGNEQFF. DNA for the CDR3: TGTGCCAGCAGCCAAGTATCTAGCGGGGGGGTGGGAGGCAATGAGCAGTTCTTC.

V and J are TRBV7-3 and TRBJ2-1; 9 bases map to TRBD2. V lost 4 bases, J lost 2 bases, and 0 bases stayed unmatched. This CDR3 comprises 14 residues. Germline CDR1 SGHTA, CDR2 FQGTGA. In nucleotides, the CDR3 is TGTGCCAGCAGCTCTAGCGGGGCCTACAATGAGCAGTTCTTC. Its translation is CASSSSGAYNEQFF.

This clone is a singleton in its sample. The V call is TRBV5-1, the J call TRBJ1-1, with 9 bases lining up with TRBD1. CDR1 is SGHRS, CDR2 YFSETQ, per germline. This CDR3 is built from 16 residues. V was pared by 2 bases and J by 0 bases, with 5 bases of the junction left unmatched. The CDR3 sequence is CASSLRWDRVNTEAFF. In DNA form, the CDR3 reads TGCGCCAGCAGCTTAAGATGGGACAGGGTGAACACTGAAGCTTTCTTT. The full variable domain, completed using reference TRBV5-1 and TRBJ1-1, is KAGVTQTPRYLIKTRGQQVTLSCSPISGHRSVSWYQQTPGQGLQFLFEYFSETQRNKGNFPGRFSGRQFSNSRSEMNVSTLELGDSALYLCASSLRWDRVNTEAFFGQGTRLTVV.

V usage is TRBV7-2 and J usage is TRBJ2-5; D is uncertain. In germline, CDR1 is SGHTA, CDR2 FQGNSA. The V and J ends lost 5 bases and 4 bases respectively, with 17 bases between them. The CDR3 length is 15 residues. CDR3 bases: TGTGCCAGCAGCCAAGAGGTTAGTCGTCGAGAGACCCAGTACTTC. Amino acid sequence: CASSQEVSRRETQYF.

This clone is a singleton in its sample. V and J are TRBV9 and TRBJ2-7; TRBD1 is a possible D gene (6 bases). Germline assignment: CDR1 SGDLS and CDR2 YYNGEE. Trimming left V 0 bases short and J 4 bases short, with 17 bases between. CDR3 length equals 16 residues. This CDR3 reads CASSVGLTGPSYEQYF. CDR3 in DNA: TGTGCCAGCAGCGTAGGACTGACAGGACCCTCTTACGAGCAGTACTTC.

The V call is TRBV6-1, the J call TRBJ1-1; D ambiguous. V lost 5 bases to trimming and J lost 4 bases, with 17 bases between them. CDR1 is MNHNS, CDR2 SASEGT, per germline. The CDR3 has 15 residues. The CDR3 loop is CASSRGWPRFTEAFF. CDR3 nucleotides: TGTGCCAGCAGTCGGGGTTGGCCAAGGTTCACTGAAGCTTTCTTT.

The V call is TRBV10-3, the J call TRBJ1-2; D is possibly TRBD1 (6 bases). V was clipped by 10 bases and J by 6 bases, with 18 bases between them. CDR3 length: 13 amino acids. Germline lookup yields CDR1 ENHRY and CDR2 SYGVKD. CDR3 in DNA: TGTGCCACGGAGTTAGGCAGGGGAGATGGCTACACCTTC. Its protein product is CATELGRGDGYTF.

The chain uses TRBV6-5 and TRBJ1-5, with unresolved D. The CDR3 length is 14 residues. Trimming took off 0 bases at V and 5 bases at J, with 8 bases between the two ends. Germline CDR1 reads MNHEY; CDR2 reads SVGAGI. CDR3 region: CASSYSGVDQPQHF. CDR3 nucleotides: TGTGCCAGCAGTTACTCGGGAGTTGATCAGCCCCAGCATTTT.

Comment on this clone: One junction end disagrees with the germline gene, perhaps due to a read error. CDR3 bases: TGTGGGGGCGGGAGTTACACCGGGGAGCTGTTTTTT. Amino acid sequence: CGGGSYTGELFF. The chain couples TRBV29-1 to TRBJ2-2; D perhaps matches TRBD2 (7 bases). The CDR3 covers 12 residues. Germline-derived CDR1 and CDR2 are SQVTM and ANQGSEA.

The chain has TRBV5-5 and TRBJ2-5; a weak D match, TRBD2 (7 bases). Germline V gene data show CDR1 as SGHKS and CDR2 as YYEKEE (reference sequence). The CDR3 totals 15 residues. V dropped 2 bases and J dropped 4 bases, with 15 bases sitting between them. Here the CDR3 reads CASSLWQGRAETQYF. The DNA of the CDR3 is TGTGCCAGCAGCTTATGGCAGGGGAGGGCAGAGACCCAGTACTTC. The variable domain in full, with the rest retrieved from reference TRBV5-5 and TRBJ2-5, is DAGVTQSPTHLIKTRGQQVTLRCSPISGHKSVSWYQQVLGQGPQFIFQYYEKEERGRGNFPDRFSARQFPNYSSELNVNALLLGDSALYLCASSLWQGRAETQYFGPGTRLLVL.

The CDR3 reads CASSFSRPGELFF. The CDR3 region has the DNA TGTGCCAGCAGCTTTTCTCGTCCCGGGGAGCTGTTTTTT. The rearrangement uses TRBV5-4 and TRBJ2-2; D gene unclear. The CDR3 sequence is 13 residues long. V was cut by 2 bases and J by 6 bases, with 8 bases left in between. Germline CDR1 is SGHNT and CDR2 is YYREEE (reference sequence).

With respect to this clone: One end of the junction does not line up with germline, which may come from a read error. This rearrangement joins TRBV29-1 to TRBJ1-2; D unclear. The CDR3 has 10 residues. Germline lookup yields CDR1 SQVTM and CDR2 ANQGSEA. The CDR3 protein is CSVDGPGSVF. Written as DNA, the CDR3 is TGCAGCGTTGATGGACCGGGGTCCGTCTTC.

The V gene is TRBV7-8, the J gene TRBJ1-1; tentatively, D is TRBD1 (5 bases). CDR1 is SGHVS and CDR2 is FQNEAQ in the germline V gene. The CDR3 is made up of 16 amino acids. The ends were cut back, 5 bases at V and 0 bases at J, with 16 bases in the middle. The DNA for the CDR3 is TGTGCCAGCAGCCCGACAACGACAGCCATGAACACTGAAGCTTTCTTT. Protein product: CASSPTTTAMNTEAFF.

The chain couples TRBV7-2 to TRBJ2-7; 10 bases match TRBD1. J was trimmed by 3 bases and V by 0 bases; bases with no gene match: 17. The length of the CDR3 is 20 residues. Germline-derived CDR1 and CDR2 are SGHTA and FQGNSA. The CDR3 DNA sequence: TGTGCCAGCAGCTTAGCGTCGGGGGTATGGACAGGGGGTGCCAACTACGAGCAGTACTTC. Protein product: CASSLASGVWTGGANYEQYF.

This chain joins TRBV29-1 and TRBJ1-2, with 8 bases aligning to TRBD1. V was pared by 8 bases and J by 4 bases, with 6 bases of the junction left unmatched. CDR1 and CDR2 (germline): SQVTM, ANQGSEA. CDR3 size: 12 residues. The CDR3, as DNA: TGCAGCTCCTTTGGGACAGGCTATGGCTACACCTTC. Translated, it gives CSSFGTGYGYTF.

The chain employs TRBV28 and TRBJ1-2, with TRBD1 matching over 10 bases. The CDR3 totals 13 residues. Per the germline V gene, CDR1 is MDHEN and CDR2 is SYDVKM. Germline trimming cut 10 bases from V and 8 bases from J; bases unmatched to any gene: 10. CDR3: CATRTGGSGGYTF. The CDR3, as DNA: TGTGCCACCCGGACAGGGGGAAGTGGGGGCTACACCTTC.

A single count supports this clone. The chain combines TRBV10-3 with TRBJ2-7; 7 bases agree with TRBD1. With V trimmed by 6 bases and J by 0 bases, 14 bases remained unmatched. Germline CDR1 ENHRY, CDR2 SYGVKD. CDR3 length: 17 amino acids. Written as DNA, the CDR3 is TGTGCCATCAGCCAACTTCACGGGACAGTGAGCTCCTACGAGCAGTACTTC. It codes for CAISQLHGTVSSYEQYF.

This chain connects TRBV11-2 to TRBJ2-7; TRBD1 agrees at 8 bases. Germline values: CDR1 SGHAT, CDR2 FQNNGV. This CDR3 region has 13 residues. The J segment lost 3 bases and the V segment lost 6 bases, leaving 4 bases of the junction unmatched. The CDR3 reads CASRRTGNYEQYF. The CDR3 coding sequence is TGTGCCAGCAGGAGGACAGGGAACTACGAGCAGTACTTC. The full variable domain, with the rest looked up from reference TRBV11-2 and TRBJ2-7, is EAGVAQSPRYKIIEKRQSVAFWCNPISGHATLYWYQQILGQGPKLLIQFQNNGVVDDSQLPKDRFSAERLKGVDSTLKIQPAKLEDSAVYLCASRRTGNYEQYFGPGTRLTVT.

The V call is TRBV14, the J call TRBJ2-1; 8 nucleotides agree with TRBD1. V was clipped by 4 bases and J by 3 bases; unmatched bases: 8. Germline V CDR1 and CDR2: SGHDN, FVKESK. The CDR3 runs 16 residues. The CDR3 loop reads CASSPSGGQGYNEQFF. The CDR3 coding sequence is TGTGCCAGCAGCCCCTCCGGCGGACAGGGCTACAATGAGCAGTTCTTC.

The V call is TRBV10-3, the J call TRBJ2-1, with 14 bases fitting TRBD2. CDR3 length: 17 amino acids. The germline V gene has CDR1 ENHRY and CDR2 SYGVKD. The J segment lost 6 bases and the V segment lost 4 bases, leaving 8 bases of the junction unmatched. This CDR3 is CAISGGGLAGDTNEQFF. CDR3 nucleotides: TGTGCCATCAGTGGGGGGGGACTAGCGGGAGATACCAATGAGCAGTTCTTC.

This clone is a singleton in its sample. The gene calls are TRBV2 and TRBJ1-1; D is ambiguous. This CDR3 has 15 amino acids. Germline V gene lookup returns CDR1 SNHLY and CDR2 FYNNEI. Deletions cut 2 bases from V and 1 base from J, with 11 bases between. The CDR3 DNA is TGTGCCAGCAGTGAAATTAGGGTGGAGAACACTGAAGCTTTCTTT. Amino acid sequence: CASSEIRVENTEAFF.

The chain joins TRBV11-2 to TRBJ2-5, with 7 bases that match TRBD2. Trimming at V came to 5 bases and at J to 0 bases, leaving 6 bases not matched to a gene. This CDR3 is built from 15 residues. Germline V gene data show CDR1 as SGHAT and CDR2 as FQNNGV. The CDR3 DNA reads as TGTGCCAGCAGCGGATCTAGCGGAAACCAAGAGACCCAGTACTTC. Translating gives CASSGSSGNQETQYF.

The CDR3 is CASSGQSNQPQHF. The CDR3 region has the DNA TGTGCCAGCAGTGGACAGAGCAATCAGCCCCAGCATTTT. The rearrangement joins TRBV27 to TRBJ1-5, with a weak D call TRBD1 (6 bases). This CDR3 contains 13 residues. CDR1 is MNHEY and CDR2 is SMNVEV in the germline V gene (reference sequence). Trimming shortened V by 5 bases and J by 1 base, and 6 bases separated the two germline ends.